This T cell receptor (beta chain) was profiled in a study of T cells after yellow fever vaccination. Turning to the study itself: Some fractions had low cell numbers, and these were prepared with SMART-Seq v4 Ultra Low Input. Overall study findings and caveats: Detected again after the booster were most primary-vaccination clones, at 95% to 96% CD4 and around 91% CD8.

The CDR3 has 14 amino acids. Per the germline V gene, CDR1 is MNHNS and CDR2 is SASEGT. The V end was cut by 6 bases, the J end by 3 bases, with 15 bases between. They built TCR cDNA with 5'RACE template switching, a step that put in a universal primer site and UMIs. Each CDR3 protein is one row after TCRdb ran MiXCR on the 5' RACE reads. The sample has 620,000 or so distinct CDR3 sequences; roughly 12% are singletons. To note about this clonotype: What it binds is not known.

The receptor's source is a man aged 30 to 39 who received the YFV17D yellow fever vaccine. This chain links TRBV6-1 with TRBJ2-7; TRBD2 is a possible D gene (5 bases). This material consisted of PBMCs, taken on the day of the yellow fever booster vaccination. The CDR3 here is CASRSLLRDYEQYF. CDR3 sequence (DNA): TGTGCCAGCAGAAGCCTTTTGAGGGACTACGAGCAGTACTTC.